A selection of T cell receptor beta chains follows, all from one sample in a study of long-term antiretroviral therapy in people with HIV. Profiling relied on immunoSEQ multiplex PCR, and the TCRdb table lists in-frame clones only, not all of them. The sample yields 20,000 to 25,000 clones, approximately 79% seen once. The sequencing used unsorted PBMCs, collected 1.2 years after starting antiretroviral therapy. The origin of the receptors is a woman in her 40s with HIV. Both conserved end residues are part of each CDR3. D genes are given only for firm matches. Clone size is not always given. Where it is, it says once, few, many or a class for expanded clones.

clone size,D gene,V gene,J gene,CDR3 protein,CDR3 DNA
once,-,TRBV6-5,TRBJ2-2,CASSYRGTGELFF,TGTGCCAGCAGTTACAGGGGCACCGGGGAGCTGTTTTTT
-,-,TRBV7-9,TRBJ2-2,CASSLTGVPAGELFF,TGTGCCAGCAGCTTAACGGGGGTACCTGCCGGGGAGCTGTTTTTT
-,TRBD2,TRBV2,TRBJ2-2,CASKGWREADTGELFF,TGTGCCAGCAAAGGGTGGCGGGAGGCCGACACCGGGGAGCTGTTTTTT
-,TRBD2,TRBV7-9,TRBJ2-4,CASSLSRGGNIQYF,TGTGCCAGCAGCTTATCTCGCGGGGGAAACATTCAGTACTTC
-,-,TRBV5-8,TRBJ2-1,CASSLAGAQGAYNEQFF,TGTGCCAGCAGCTTGGCTGGCGCCCAAGGGGCCTACAATGAGCAGTTCTTC
-,TRBD2,TRBV2,TRBJ2-3,CASSLGLGGTDTQYF,TGTGCCAGCAGTCTAGGACTCGGGGGGACAGATACGCAGTATTTT
-,-,TRBV19,TRBJ1-3,CASSRRRGAGNTIYF,TGTGCCAGTAGTCGCCGGCGAGGGGCTGGAAACACCATATATTTT
-,TRBD2,TRBV9,TRBJ2-7,CASSVEAGGPPGEQYF,TGTGCCAGCAGCGTAGAGGCGGGAGGGCCGCCGGGCGAGCAGTACTTC
-,TRBD2,TRBV9,TRBJ2-5,CASSVGRTRAQETQYF,TGTGCCAGCAGCGTAGGACGGACTAGGGCCCAAGAGACCCAGTACTTC
-,TRBD2,TRBV18,TRBJ2-1,CASSRGLAGGNEQFF,TGTGCCAGCTCACGCGGACTAGCGGGAGGGAATGAGCAGTTCTTC
-,TRBD1,TRBV19,TRBJ1-5,CASSGPGQGVDQPQHF,TGTGCCAGTAGTGGACCGGGACAGGGGGTCGATCAGCCCCAGCATTTT
-,TRBD1,TRBV10-3,TRBJ1-2,CAIRRDSSYGYTF,TGTGCCATCAGGAGGGACAGTTCCTATGGCTACACCTTC
-,-,TRBV9,TRBJ2-7,CASSARGAGTAEQYF,TGTGCCAGCAGCGCCCGGGGGGCAGGGACCGCCGAGCAGTACTTC
-,-,TRBV5-1,TRBJ2-6,CASSLERGGANVLTF,TGCGCCAGCAGCTTGGAAAGAGGGGGGGCCAACGTCCTGACTTTC
-,-,TRBV19,TRBJ1-3,CASSSRGNTIYF,TGTGCCAGTAGTAGCCGGGGAAACACCATATATTTT
-,-,TRBV10-2,TRBJ1-6,CASRGTTENSPLHF,TGCGCCAGCAGAGGGACGACGGAGAATTCACCCCTCCACTTT
few,-,TRBV5-1,TRBJ2-1,CASVTASFPNEQFF,TGCGCCAGCGTCACAGCATCATTCCCCAATGAGCAGTTCTTC
-,-,TRBV9,TRBJ2-7,CASSVESGADEQYF,TGTGCCAGCAGCGTAGAATCAGGGGCCGACGAGCAGTACTTC
few,-,TRBV4-1,TRBJ2-3,CASSTYREDTQYF,TGCGCCAGCAGCACATACAGGGAAGATACGCAGTATTTT
-,-,TRBV5-1,TRBJ2-1,CASSRTWEAEQFF,TGCGCCAGCAGTAGGACCTGGGAGGCTGAGCAGTTCTTC
-,TRBD1,TRBV2,TRBJ1-2,CASRDDRGNYGYTF,TGTGCCAGCAGGGATGACAGGGGGAACTATGGCTACACCTTC
-,TRBD1,TRBV12-5,TRBJ2-5,CASGLGQGFETQYF,TGTGCTAGTGGTTTAGGACAGGGTTTTGAGACCCAGTACTTC
-,-,TRBV7-2,TRBJ1-2,CASSLATENYGYTF,TGTGCCAGCAGCTTAGCGACAGAGAACTATGGCTACACCTTC
-,-,TRBV6-5,TRBJ2-7,CASSYEGMSEQYF,TGTGCCAGCAGTTATGAGGGGATGAGCGAGCAGTACTTC
-,-,TRBV29-1,TRBJ1-2,CSVMGGTVLDYGYTF,TGCAGCGTTATGGGGGGCACAGTTCTGGACTATGGCTACACCTTC